This TCR beta chain was sequenced for a study of OX40 agonist ivuxolimab in advanced cancers. About the study: At doses from 0.01 to 10 mg/kg, patients were given intravenous ivuxolimab every 2 weeks. Three patients, one with hepatocellular carcinoma and two with cutaneous melanoma, achieved partial responses. A mean age of around 63 years, range about 20 to 90, was recorded, and under 85% were male.

Repertoires were generated with immunoSEQ multiplex PCR, while TCRdb's copy carries only in-frame clones and drops some. Found here are about 85,000 clones, roughly 87% of them singletons; the top ten hold 0.3% to 0.4%. The CDR3 runs to 18 residues. Germline CDR1 is LGHNT and CDR2 is FRNRAP. The V end lost 0 bases, the J end lost 4 bases, and 20 bases lay between the germline ends. The source was CD4+ or CD8+ T cells sorted from blood, collected in a trial of the OX40 agonist ivuxolimab. This sequence was found in an adult with an advanced solid tumor such as melanoma, head and neck, liver or kidney cancer. The V and J genes are TRBV12-5 and TRBJ2-3; possibly TRBD2 for D (6 bases). As DNA, the CDR3 is TGTGCTAGTGGTTTGGTCAGGGATGGGACTCCTAGGTCAGATACGCAGTATTTT. Translation: CASGLVRDGTPRSDTQYF.